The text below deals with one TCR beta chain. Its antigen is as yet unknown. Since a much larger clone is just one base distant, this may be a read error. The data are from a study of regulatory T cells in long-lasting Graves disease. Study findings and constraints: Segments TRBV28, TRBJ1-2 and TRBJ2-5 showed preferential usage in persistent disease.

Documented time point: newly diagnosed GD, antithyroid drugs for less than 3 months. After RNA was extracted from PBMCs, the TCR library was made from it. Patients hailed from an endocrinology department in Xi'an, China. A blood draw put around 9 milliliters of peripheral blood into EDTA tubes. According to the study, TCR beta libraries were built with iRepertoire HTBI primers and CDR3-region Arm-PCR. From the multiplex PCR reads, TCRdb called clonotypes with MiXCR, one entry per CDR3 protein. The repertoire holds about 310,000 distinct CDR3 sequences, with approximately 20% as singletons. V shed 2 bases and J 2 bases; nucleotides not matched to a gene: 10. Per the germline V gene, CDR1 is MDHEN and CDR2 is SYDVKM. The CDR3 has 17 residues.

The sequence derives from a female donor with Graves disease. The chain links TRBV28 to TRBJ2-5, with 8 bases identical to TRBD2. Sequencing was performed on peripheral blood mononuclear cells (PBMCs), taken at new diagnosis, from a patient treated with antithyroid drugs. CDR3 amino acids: CASSLGLTGGIQETQYF. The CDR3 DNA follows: TGTGCCAGCAGTTTAGGTCTAACGGGAGGGATACAAGAGACCCAGTACTTC.